Listed below are T cell receptor beta chains from one sample, sequenced in a study of blood T cell repertoires in COVID-19. Repertoires were generated with immunoSEQ multiplex PCR, while TCRdb's copy carries only in-frame clones and drops some. The table shows around 200,000 clones, with under 90% occurring only once. The specimen was peripheral blood. The origin of the receptors is a woman between 35 and 50 years old with active or convalescent COVID-19. Both conserved end residues are part of each CDR3. A D gene is named only where the DNA matches it firmly. Part of the rows lack a size; the others show once, few, many or a class for expanded clones.

clone_size j_call v_call d_call cdr3_length cdr3_aa cdr3_nt
. TRBJ1-1 TRBV18 . 14 CASSFREGDTEAFF TGTGCCAGCTCATTCAGGGAGGGGGACACTGAAGCTTTCTTT
. TRBJ1-5 TRBV20-1 . 14 CSASLAQGRQPQHF TGCAGTGCTAGTCTCGCACAGGGACGGCAGCCCCAGCATTTT
. TRBJ2-3 TRBV4-3 TRBD2 17 CASSQSPAGGSTDTQYF TGCGCCAGCAGCCAATCCCCAGCGGGGGGGTCCACAGATACGCAGTATTTT
. TRBJ1-3 TRBV18 . 15 CASSPNQGPGNTIYF TGTGCCAGCTCACCGAATCAGGGGCCCGGAAACACCATATATTTT
. TRBJ1-1 TRBV9 TRBD1 14 CASSVMPWTGEAFF TGTGCCAGCAGCGTAATGCCGTGGACAGGGGAAGCTTTCTTT
. TRBJ2-3 TRBV4-2 . 14 CASSQEQGTDTQYF TGTGCCAGCAGCCAAGAGCAGGGAACAGATACGCAGTATTTT
. TRBJ1-1 TRBV6-5 TRBD1 14 CASSYLTGGTEAFF TGTGCCAGCAGTTACCTGACAGGGGGAACTGAAGCTTTCTTT
. TRBJ2-5 TRBV25-1 . 13 CASSSRQRETQYF TGTGCCAGCAGTAGTAGGCAGAGGGAGACCCAGTACTTC
. TRBJ2-2 TRBV9 TRBD1 16 CASSVQPGGSTGELFF TGTGCCAGCAGCGTACAACCAGGGGGCAGCACCGGGGAGCTGTTTTTT
. TRBJ2-2 TRBV19 . 15 CASSPTEWAVGELFF TGTGCCAGTAGTCCAACGGAATGGGCCGTGGGGGAGCTGTTTTTT
few TRBJ2-1 TRBV9 . 15 CASSVEQGTYNEQFF TGTGCCAGCAGCGTAGAGCAGGGAACTTACAATGAGCAGTTCTTC
few TRBJ1-5 TRBV29-1 TRBD1 14 CSVGVVGGGQPQHF TGCAGCGTGGGGGTAGTAGGGGGCGGGCAGCCCCAGCATTTT
. TRBJ2-5 TRBV13 TRBD1 14 CASRPRGPGETQYF TGTGCCAGCAGGCCCAGGGGGCCGGGGGAGACCCAGTACTTC
once TRBJ1-4 TRBV29-1 TRBD1 15 CSVRQGFATNEKLFF TGCAGCGTCCGACAGGGTTTCGCAACTAATGAAAAACTGTTTTTT
. TRBJ2-7 TRBV3-1/TRBV3-2 . 15 CASSHALAPGYEQYF TGTGCCAGCAGCCATGCTCTAGCCCCGGGTTACGAGCAGTACTTC
. TRBJ2-3 TRBV9 . 15 CASSVDLLAADTQYF TGTGCCAGCAGCGTAGATCTCTTAGCCGCAGATACGCAGTATTTT
few TRBJ2-2 TRBV19 TRBD2 17 CASCVWGGRAHTGELFF TGTGCCAGTTGCGTGTGGGGCGGGAGGGCCCACACCGGGGAGCTGTTTTTT
few TRBJ2-1 TRBV5-1 . 14 CASSLVGGRDEQFF TGCGCCAGCAGCCTGGTGGGGGGTAGAGATGAGCAGTTCTTC
few TRBJ1-1 TRBV27 . 14 CASSSPRENTEAFF TGTGCCAGCAGTTCGCCCCGGGAGAACACTGAAGCTTTCTTT
. TRBJ2-5 TRBV30 . 10 CAWSVGTQYF TGTGCCTGGAGTGTCGGGACCCAGTACTTC
. TRBJ1-4 TRBV19 . 11 CASSNRGKLFF TGTGCCAGTAGTAATCGGGGGAAACTGTTTTTT
. TRBJ1-2 TRBV10-2 . 14 CASSEVRFGYGYTF TGCGCCAGCAGTGAGGTTCGCTTCGGCTATGGCTACACCTTC
. TRBJ1-1 TRBV19 . 13 CASSIEGGAEAFF TGTGCCAGTAGTATAGAAGGGGGGGCAGAAGCTTTCTTT
. TRBJ2-3 TRBV27 TRBD2 21 CASSLSLRDYPSGDSTDTQYF TGTGCCAGCAGTTTATCACTTCGGGACTATCCTAGCGGGGACAGCACAGATACGCAGTATTTT
once TRBJ2-6 TRBV7-9 TRBD2 16 CASARLAGTGANVLTF TGTGCCAGCGCTAGGCTAGCGGGAACTGGGGCCAACGTCCTGACTTTC
. TRBJ2-3 TRBV24-1 TRBD2 21 CATSEPPGRTSGGSSTDTQYF TGTGCCACCAGTGAACCCCCGGGACGGACTAGCGGGGGATCTAGCACAGATACGCAGTATTTT
. TRBJ1-2 TRBV7-2 . 15 CASSFDHREFGGYTF TGTGCCAGCAGCTTCGACCACAGGGAGTTCGGCGGCTACACCTTC
. TRBJ2-7 TRBV29-1 . 13 CSVAQGPGYEQYF TGCAGCGTCGCACAGGGCCCAGGCTACGAGCAGTACTTC
. TRBJ2-3 TRBV7-3 . 14 CASSFSDSTDTQYF TGTGCCAGCAGCTTTTCAGATAGCACAGATACGCAGTATTTT
. TRBJ1-2 TRBV2 TRBD1 15 CASLLRTGPNYGYTF TGTGCCAGTCTACTCCGGACAGGACCTAACTATGGCTACACCTTC
. TRBJ1-5 TRBV10-1 TRBD1 15 CASQRTGYSNQPQHF TGCGCCAGCCAACGGACAGGCTATAGCAATCAGCCCCAGCATTTT
. TRBJ2-2 TRBV10-3 TRBD1 14 CAIMGTGGSGELFF TGTGCCATCATGGGGACAGGGGGGTCCGGGGAGCTGTTTTTT
many TRBJ1-2 TRBV7-8 TRBD1 15 CASSSGTGGFYGYTF TGTGCCAGCAGCAGTGGGACAGGGGGCTTCTATGGCTACACCTTC
. TRBJ1-1 TRBV4-1 . 14 CASSQEVLGSEAFF TGCGCCAGCAGCCAAGAAGTTCTAGGTAGCGAAGCTTTCTTT
. TRBJ1-3 TRBV2 . 15 CASRLQGYSGNTIYF TGTGCCAGCAGACTACAGGGATACTCTGGAAACACCATATATTTT
. TRBJ1-3 TRBV5-1 . 15 CASSLGQISGNTIYF TGCGCCAGCAGCTTGGGACAGATCTCTGGAAACACCATATATTTT
. TRBJ1-6 TRBV19 . 14 CASSIDWGGSPLHF TGTGCCAGTAGTATAGACTGGGGGGGTTCACCCCTCCACTTT
. TRBJ2-1 TRBV6-4 . 14 CASSDRGLNDEQFF TGTGCCAGCAGTGACAGGGGTTTAAACGATGAGCAGTTCTTC
. TRBJ1-2 TRBV14 . 14 CASRGSGIGYGYTF TGTGCCAGCAGGGGCTCAGGGATTGGCTATGGCTACACCTTC
. TRBJ2-1 TRBV7-8 . 12 CASSLVLGEQFF TGTGCCAGCAGCTTAGTGCTCGGGGAGCAGTTCTTC